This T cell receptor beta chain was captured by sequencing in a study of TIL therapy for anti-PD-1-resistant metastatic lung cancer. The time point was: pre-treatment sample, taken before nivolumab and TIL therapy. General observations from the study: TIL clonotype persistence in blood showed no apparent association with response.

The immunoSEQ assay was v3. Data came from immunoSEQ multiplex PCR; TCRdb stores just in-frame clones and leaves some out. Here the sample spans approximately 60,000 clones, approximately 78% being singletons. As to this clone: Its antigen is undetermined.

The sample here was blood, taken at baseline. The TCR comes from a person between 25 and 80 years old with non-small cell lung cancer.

The CDR3 DNA sequence: TGTGCCAGCAGCTTTGGGAGCGGGAGATTGGAGACCCAGTACTTC. Its protein product is CASSFGSGRLETQYF. The chain combines TRBV7-3 with TRBJ2-5; TRBD2 agrees at 8 bases. V was pared by 3 bases and J by 5 bases, with 8 bases of the junction left unmatched. Germline CDR1 and CDR2: SGHTA and FQGTGA. CDR3 length: 15 residues.